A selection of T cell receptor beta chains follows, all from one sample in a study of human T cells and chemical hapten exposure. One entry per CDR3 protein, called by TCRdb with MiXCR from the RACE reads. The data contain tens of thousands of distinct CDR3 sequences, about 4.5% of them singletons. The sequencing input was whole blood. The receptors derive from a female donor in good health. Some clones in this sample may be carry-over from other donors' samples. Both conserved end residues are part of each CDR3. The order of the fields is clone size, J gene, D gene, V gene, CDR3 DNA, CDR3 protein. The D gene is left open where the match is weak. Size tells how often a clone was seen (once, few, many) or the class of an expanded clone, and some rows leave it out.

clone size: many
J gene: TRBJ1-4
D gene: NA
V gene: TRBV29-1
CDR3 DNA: TGCAGCGTTTTCCAGTTAGCAACTAATGAAAAACTGTTTTTT
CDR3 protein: CSVFQLATNEKLFF

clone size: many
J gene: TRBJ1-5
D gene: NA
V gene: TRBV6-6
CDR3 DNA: TGTGCCAGCAGTCTAGGTGATAGGCCCCAGCATTTT
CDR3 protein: CASSLGDRPQHF

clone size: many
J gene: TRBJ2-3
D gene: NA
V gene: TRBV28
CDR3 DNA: TGTGCCAGCAGTTTATTGGCCAGGGGAGGCACAGATACGCAGTATTTT
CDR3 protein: CASSLLARGGTDTQYF

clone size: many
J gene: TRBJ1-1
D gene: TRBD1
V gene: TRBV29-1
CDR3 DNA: TGCAGCGTTGAGGGGACAGGGAGATCCACTGAAGCTTTCTTT
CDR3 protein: CSVEGTGRSTEAFF

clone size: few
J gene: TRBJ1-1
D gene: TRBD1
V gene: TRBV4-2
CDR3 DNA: TGTGCCAGCAGCCAAGTCGTGGCAGGGGGCGATACTGAAGCTTTCTTT
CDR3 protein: CASSQVVAGGDTEAFF

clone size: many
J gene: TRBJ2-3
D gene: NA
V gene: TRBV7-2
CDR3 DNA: TGTGCCAGCAGCTCATACGGAGATACGCAGTATTTT
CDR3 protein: CASSSYGDTQYF

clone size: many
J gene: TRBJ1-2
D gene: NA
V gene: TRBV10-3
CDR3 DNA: TGTGCCATCAGTGAACCGGGAAAACAGGGAGCTAACTATGGCTACACCTTC
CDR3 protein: CAISEPGKQGANYGYTF

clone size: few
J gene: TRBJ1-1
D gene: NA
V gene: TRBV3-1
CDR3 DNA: TGTGCCAGCAGTCAAGGGCCCTATGAGAACACTGAAGCTTTCTTT
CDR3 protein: CASSQGPYENTEAFF

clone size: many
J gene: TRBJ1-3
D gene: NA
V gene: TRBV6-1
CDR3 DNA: TGTGCCAGCAGTGAAGTAGGTTATTCTGGAAACACCATATATTTT
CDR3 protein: CASSEVGYSGNTIYF

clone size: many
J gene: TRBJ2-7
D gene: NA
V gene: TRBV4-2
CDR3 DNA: TGTGCCAGCAGCCAAAGCCTTGAGGGAGCCTACGAGCAGTACTTC
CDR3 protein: CASSQSLEGAYEQYF

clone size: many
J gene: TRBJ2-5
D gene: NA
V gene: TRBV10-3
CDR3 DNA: TGTGCCATCGGACCGGGAACTCAAGAGACCCAGTACTTC
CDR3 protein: CAIGPGTQETQYF

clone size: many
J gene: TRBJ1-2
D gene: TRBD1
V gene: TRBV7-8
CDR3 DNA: TGTGCCAGCAGCTTAGTCTTGACAGGGAGACTCTATGGCTACACCTTC
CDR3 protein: CASSLVLTGRLYGYTF

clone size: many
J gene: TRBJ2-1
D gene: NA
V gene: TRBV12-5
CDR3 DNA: TGTGCTAGTGGCTCCGGGACGGACAATGAGCAGTTCTTC
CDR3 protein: CASGSGTDNEQFF

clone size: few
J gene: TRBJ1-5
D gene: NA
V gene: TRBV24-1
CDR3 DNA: TGTGCCACCAGTGTCGCGGGTCAGCCCCAGCATTTT
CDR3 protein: CATSVAGQPQHF

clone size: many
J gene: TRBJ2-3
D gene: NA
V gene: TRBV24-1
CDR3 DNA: TGTGCCGCGGGGACAGACACAGATACGCAGTATTTT
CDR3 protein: CAAGTDTDTQYF

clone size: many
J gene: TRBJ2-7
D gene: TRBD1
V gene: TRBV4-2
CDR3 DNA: TGTGCCAGCAGCCAAGCACCGGGACAGGGGATCGGCGAGCAGTACTTC
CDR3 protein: CASSQAPGQGIGEQYF

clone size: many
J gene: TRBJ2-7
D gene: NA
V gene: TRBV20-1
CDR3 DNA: TGCAGTGCTAGTCCCTCGGGACCGTGGTACGAGCAGTACTTC
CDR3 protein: CSASPSGPWYEQYF

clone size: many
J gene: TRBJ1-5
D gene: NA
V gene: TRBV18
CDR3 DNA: TGTGCCAGCTCAGAACAGTTGAATCAGCCCCAGCATTTT
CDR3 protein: CASSEQLNQPQHF

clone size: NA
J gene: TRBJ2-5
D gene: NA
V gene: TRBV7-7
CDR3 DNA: TGTGCTAGCAGCTCTTTACGGGGGAGTCAAGAGACCCAGTACTTC
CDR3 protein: CASSSLRGSQETQYF

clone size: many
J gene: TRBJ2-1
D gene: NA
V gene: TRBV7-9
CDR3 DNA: TGTGCCAGCAGCTTAGCGCTTCTCACCCGCATTTCTGACAATGAGCAGTTCTTC
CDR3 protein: CASSLALLTRISDNEQFF

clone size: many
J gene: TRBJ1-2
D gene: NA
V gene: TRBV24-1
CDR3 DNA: TGTGCCACCAGTCATCGGATTAACTATGGCTACACCTTC
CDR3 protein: CATSHRINYGYTF

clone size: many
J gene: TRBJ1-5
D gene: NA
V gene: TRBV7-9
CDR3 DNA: TGTGCCAGCAGCTTAGGGGAGACGCAATGGGGCAATCAGCCCCAGCATTTT
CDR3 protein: CASSLGETQWGNQPQHF

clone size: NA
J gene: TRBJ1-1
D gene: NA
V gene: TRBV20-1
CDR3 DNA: TGCAGTGCTCCCGACCCCTTGGGGGGTAGTGAAGCTTTCTTT
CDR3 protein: CSAPDPLGGSEAFF

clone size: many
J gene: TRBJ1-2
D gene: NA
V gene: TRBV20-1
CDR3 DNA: TGCAGTGCTAGAGATTTACCGGAGACGGGGCCATATGGCTACACCTTC
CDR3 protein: CSARDLPETGPYGYTF

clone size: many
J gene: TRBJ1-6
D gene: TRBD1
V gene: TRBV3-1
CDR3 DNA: TGTGCCAGCAGCCAGCGGGGGACAGATTCACCCCTCCACTTT
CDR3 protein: CASSQRGTDSPLHF

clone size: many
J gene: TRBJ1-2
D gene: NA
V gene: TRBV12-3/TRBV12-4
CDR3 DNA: TGTGCCAGCAGTTTAGAGGGAGCCTATGGCTACACCTTC
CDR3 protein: CASSLEGAYGYTF

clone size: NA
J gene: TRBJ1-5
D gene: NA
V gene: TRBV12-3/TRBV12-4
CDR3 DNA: TGTGCCAGCGCATTTCGGGATAGCAATCAGCCCCAGCATTTT
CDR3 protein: CASAFRDSNQPQHF

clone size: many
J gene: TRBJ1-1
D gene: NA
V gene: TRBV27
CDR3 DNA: TGTGCCAGCAGTTTTGGGGGAGGCACTGAAGCTTTCTTT
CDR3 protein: CASSFGGGTEAFF

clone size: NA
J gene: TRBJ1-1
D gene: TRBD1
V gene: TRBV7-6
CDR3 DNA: TGTGCCAGCAGCTCAAGCCCCGGGACAGGGAAATGGGGTGGTAACACTGAAGCTTTCTTT
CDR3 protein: CASSSSPGTGKWGGNTEAFF

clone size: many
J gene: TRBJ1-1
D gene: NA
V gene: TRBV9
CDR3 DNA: TGTGCCAGCAGCGTTCACAGAAACACTGAAGCTTTCTTT
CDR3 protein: CASSVHRNTEAFF

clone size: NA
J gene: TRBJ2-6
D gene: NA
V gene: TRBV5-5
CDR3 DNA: TGTGCCAGCAGCTTGGAAGGCGTCTGGGCCAACGTCCTGACTTTC
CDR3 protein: CASSLEGVWANVLTF

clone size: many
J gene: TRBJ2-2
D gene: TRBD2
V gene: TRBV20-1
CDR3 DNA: TGCAGTGCCAAAGTCGGGGGGTTTGTACCGAACACCGGGGAGCTGTTTTTT
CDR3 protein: CSAKVGGFVPNTGELFF

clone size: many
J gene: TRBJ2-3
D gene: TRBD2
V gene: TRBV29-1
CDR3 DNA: TGCAGCGTTGGGACTAGGGGAGATACGCAGTATTTT
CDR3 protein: CSVGTRGDTQYF

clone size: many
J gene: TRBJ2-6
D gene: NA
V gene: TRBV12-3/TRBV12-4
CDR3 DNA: TGTGCCAGCATCTCCCGTGGGTTATTGGGTACTGGGGCCAACGTCCTGACTTTC
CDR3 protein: CASISRGLLGTGANVLTF

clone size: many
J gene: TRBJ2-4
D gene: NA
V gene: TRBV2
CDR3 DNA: TGTGCCAGCAGTGACCGGACAGTATCCCTACTAGCCAAAAACATTCAGTACTTC
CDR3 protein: CASSDRTVSLLAKNIQYF

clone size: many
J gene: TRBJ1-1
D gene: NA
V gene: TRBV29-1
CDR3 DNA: TGCAGCGTTGAAGAAGGGTTCCATGAAGCTTTCTTT
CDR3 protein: CSVEEGFHEAFF

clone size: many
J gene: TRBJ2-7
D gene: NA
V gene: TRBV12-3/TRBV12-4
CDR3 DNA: TGTGCCAGCAGTTTACCGAACTCCTACGAGCAGTACTTC
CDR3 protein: CASSLPNSYEQYF

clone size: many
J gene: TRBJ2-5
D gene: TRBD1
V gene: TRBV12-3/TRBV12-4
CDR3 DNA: TGTGCCAGCAGTTTAGGAAGCGACAGGGGGCGCGAGGAGACCCAGTACTTC
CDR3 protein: CASSLGSDRGREETQYF

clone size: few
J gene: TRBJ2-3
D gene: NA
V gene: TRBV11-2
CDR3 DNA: TGTGCCAGCAGCTTAGATCTGACCACAGATACGCAGTATTTT
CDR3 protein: CASSLDLTTDTQYF

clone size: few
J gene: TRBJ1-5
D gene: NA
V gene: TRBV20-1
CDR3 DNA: TGCAGTGCATCCCGTCCAAGGGGAAATCAGCCCCAGCATTTT
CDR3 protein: CSASRPRGNQPQHF

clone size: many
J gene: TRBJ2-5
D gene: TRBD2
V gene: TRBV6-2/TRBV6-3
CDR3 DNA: TGTGCCAGCAGTTGGTCTAGCGGGAGAACTCAAGAGACCCAGTACTTC
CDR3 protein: CASSWSSGRTQETQYF

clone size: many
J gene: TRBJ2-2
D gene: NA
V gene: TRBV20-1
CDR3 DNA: TGCAGTGCTAGAGAAGGGGGGCCGAACACCGGGGAGCTGTTTTTT
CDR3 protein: CSAREGGPNTGELFF

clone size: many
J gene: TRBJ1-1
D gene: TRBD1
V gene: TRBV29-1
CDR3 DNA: TGCAGCGTTGGCAGGGGGCCGTTGGACACTGAAGCTTTCTTT
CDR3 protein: CSVGRGPLDTEAFF

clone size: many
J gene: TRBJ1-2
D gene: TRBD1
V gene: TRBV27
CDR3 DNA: TGTGCCAGCAGTGGGGACCGGGACAGTCAGACTATCTCTAGCTACACCTTC
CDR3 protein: CASSGDRDSQTISSYTF

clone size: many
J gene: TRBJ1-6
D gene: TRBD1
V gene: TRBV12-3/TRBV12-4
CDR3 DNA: TGTGCCAGCAGTTCCGTCCGGGGGACAGGTTATAATTCACCCCTCCACTTT
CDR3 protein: CASSSVRGTGYNSPLHF

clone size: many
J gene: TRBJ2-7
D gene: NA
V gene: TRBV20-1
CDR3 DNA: TGCAGTGCTAGAGATCTGGTTACCTACGAGCAGTACTTC
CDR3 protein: CSARDLVTYEQYF

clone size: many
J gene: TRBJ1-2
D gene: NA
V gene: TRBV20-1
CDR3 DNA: TGCAGTGCTAGAGTTGTTCAAGACTATGGCTACACCTTC
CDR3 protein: CSARVVQDYGYTF